These 14 T cell receptor beta chains share one sample of origin, sequenced in a study of blood T cell repertoires in COVID-19. TCRdb's table, derived via immunoSEQ multiplex PCR, lists solely in-frame clones and lacks some. The repertoire holds 200,000 to 250,000 clones, with 75% to 85% as singletons. Sequencing was carried out using peripheral blood. These receptors were collected from an elderly woman with COVID-19, enrolled during active disease.

CDR3 residues: CATSDLTGGSKETQYF. The CDR3 DNA reads TGTGCCACCAGTGATTTAACAGGGGGCTCTAAGGAGACCCAGTACTTC. The V call is TRBV24-1, the J call TRBJ2-5; 9 bases map to TRBD1. Germline V lookup: CDR1 KGHDR, CDR2 SFDVKD. This CDR3 is 16 amino acids long. V gave up 1 base and J gave up 5 bases; unmatched junction bases: 7.

This chain joins TRBV7-2 and TRBJ2-7, with TRBD1 identical over 9 bases. Germline V lookup: CDR1 SGHTA, CDR2 FQGNSA. The CDR3 length is 13 residues. J lost 4 bases, V lost 5 bases, and 3 bases had no gene match. CDR3 nucleotides: TGTGCCAGCAGCGACAGGGGGGGTTACGAGCAGTACTTC. Its translation: CASSDRGGYEQYF.

This clone was found a few times. The chain combines TRBV18 with TRBJ1-1, with D tentatively TRBD1 (5 bases). With 4 bases removed from V and 4 bases from J, the gap between germline ends came to 13 bases. Germline V gene data show CDR1 as KGHSH and CDR2 as LQKENI. The CDR3 is 14 amino acids. CDR3 nucleotides: TGTGCCAGCTCACAAGGGGTCCTGACCACTGAAGCTTTCTTT. Amino acid sequence: CASSQGVLTTEAFF.

The rearrangement links TRBV18 to TRBJ1-6; D is undetermined. V was shortened by 3 bases and J by 7 bases, with 10 bases between the two germline ends. CDR1 and CDR2 (germline): KGHSH, LQKENI. The CDR3 extends over 14 amino acids. CDR3 loop: CASSPMATNSPLHF. The CDR3, as DNA: TGTGCCAGCTCACCTATGGCGACAAATTCACCCCTCCACTTT.

The chain couples TRBV12-3 or TRBV12-4 to TRBJ1-2, with D tentatively TRBD1 (5 bases). CDR3 length: 13 amino acids. The V end was cut by 2 bases, the J end by 8 bases, with 12 bases between. CDR3 residues: CASSLRQGSGYTF. DNA of the CDR3: TGTGCCAGCAGTTTACGCCAGGGTAGCGGCTACACCTTC.

The rearrangement joins TRBV19 to TRBJ2-2, with D uncertain. The CDR3 is 12 amino acids. Trimming left V 5 bases short and J 6 bases short, with 7 bases between. CDR1 is LNHDA, CDR2 SQIVND, per germline (reference sequence). The CDR3 DNA follows: TGTGCCAGTAGTGGGCAGGCCGGGGAGCTGTTTTTT. Translating gives CASSGQAGELFF.

The chain recombines TRBV5-1 with TRBJ1-5, with 7 positions matching TRBD1. V lost 2 bases to trimming and J lost 6 bases; unmatched junction nucleotides: 11. Germline V CDR1 and CDR2: SGHRS, YFSETQ. CDR3 length: 16 residues. The CDR3 protein is CASSFGPQGEGQPQHF. CDR3 DNA: TGCGCCAGCAGCTTTGGTCCTCAGGGGGAAGGTCAGCCCCAGCATTTT. The full variable domain, its missing parts supplied by reference TRBV5-1 and TRBJ1-5, is KAGVTQTPRYLIKTRGQQVTLSCSPISGHRSVSWYQQTPGQGLQFLFEYFSETQRNKGNFPGRFSGRQFSNSRSEMNVSTLELGDSALYLCASSFGPQGEGQPQHFGDGTRLSIL.

The table lists this clone with a few counts. The chain links TRBV21-1 to TRBJ1-4; the table's TRBD1 call for D was not verified on the DNA. TRBV21-1 is labeled a pseudogene. The CDR3 covers 14 residues. CDR3 in amino acids: CASSCRDRSEKLFF. Here the CDR3 DNA reads TGTGCCAGCAGTTGCCGGGACAGGTCTGAAAAACTGTTTTTT.

The chain recombines TRBV4-1 with TRBJ1-2, with 8 bases lining up with TRBD1. The CDR3 covers 14 residues. Germline CDR1 is MGHRA and CDR2 is YSYEKL. After removal of 4 bases from V and 7 bases from J, the junction contained 8 bases not matched to a gene. The CDR3 reads CASSPPDREGGYTF. CDR3 DNA sequence: TGCGCCAGCAGCCCCCCGGACAGGGAGGGTGGCTACACCTTC.

The V and J genes are TRBV7-8 and TRBJ1-1, with a weak D call TRBD1 (5 bases). The V end lost 2 bases, the J end lost 11 bases, and 18 bases lay between the germline ends. This CDR3 has 14 amino acids. CDR1 and CDR2 from the germline V gene are SGHVS and FQNEAQ. The CDR3 nucleotides read TGTGCCAGCAGCTTAAGAGATCATGGGGCGCGGGCTTTCTTT. It yields the protein CASSLRDHGARAFF.

V and J are TRBV29-1 and TRBJ1-2; TRBD1 matches at 9 bases. The CDR3 runs 16 residues. Trimming at V came to 3 bases and at J to 2 bases, leaving 10 bases not matched to a gene. The germline V gene encodes CDR1 SQVTM and CDR2 ANQGSEA. The CDR3 region is CSVDGDPGQGNYGYTF. CDR3 coding DNA: TGCAGCGTTGATGGGGACCCCGGACAGGGGAACTATGGCTACACCTTC. The full variable domain, rest sourced from reference TRBV29-1 and TRBJ1-2, is SAVISQKPSRDICQRGTSLTIQCQVDSQVTMMFWYRQQPGQSLTLIATANQGSEATYESGFVIDKFPISRPNLTFSTLTVSNMSPEDSSIYLCSVDGDPGQGNYGYTFGSGTRLTVV.

J is TRBJ2-7 and V is TRBV7-9, with TRBD1 matching 7 bases. Germline assignment: CDR1 SEHNR and CDR2 FQNEAQ (reference sequence). V trimming: 8 bases; J trimming: 2 bases; junction bases outside the gene matches: 9. The CDR3 has 14 amino acids. The CDR3 loop reads CASSTAGGTYEQYF. CDR3 coding DNA: TGTGCCAGCTCCACCGCAGGGGGAACCTACGAGCAGTACTTC.

This chain uses TRBV28 with TRBJ1-2; D remains unclear. Between the trimmed V and J ends, which lost 3 bases and 5 bases, there was a span of 13 bases. The CDR3 has 14 residues. Germline CDR1 MDHEN, CDR2 SYDVKM. The CDR3 DNA reads as TGTGCCAGCAGTTTTGCACCCTCCGGTTATGGCTACACCTTC. It codes for CASSFAPSGYGYTF.

The V call is TRBV5-4, the J call TRBJ2-4, with TRBD2 matching over 7 bases. Germline-derived CDR1 and CDR2 are SGHNT and YYREEE (reference sequence). The CDR3 runs 14 residues. J lost 6 bases, V lost 1 base, and 4 bases had no gene match. The DNA of the CDR3 is TGTGCCAGCAGCTTGCCGACGGGGGGAAACATTCAGTACTTC. It encodes CASSLPTGGNIQYF.